These 6 T cell receptor beta chains came from one sample sequenced in a study of regulatory T cells in long-lasting Graves disease. Building the TCR beta libraries relied on iRepertoire HTBI primers, and CDR3 regions underwent Arm-PCR. Via MiXCR, TCRdb re-called the multiplex PCR reads, giving one row per CDR3 protein. The sample includes fewer than 400,000 distinct CDR3 sequences, over 15% of them seen just once. Noted time point: newly diagnosed GD, antithyroid drugs for less than 3 months. PBMC-extracted RNA yielded the TCR library. Sequencing was performed on peripheral blood mononuclear cells (PBMCs), taken at new diagnosis, from a patient treated with antithyroid drugs. The receptors originated from a female donor with Graves disease.

This rearrangement joins TRBV28 to TRBJ2-7; D is unclear. V was trimmed by 5 bases and J by 7 bases, leaving 9 bases between them. Germline V CDR1 and CDR2: MDHEN, SYDVKM. The CDR3 contains 11 residues. The CDR3 loop reads CASSRAGEQYF. CDR3 DNA sequence: TGTGCCAGCAGTAGGGCCGGAGAGCAGTACTTC.

This clonotype occurred a few times. The genes are TRBV6-1 and TRBJ2-1, with TRBD1 as a possible D gene (5 bases). Trimming took off 5 bases at V and 3 bases at J, with 14 bases between the two ends. Germline assignment: CDR1 MNHNS and CDR2 SASEGT. The CDR3 loop spans 15 amino acids. The CDR3 spells CASSPTQGGYNEQFF. Here the CDR3 DNA reads TGTGCCAGCAGTCCGACGCAGGGCGGCTACAATGAGCAGTTCTTC.

This clonotype was counted at least ten times. The chain has TRBV18 and TRBJ1-1; D is uncertain. The CDR3 contains 14 residues. The germline CDR1 and CDR2 sequences are KGHSH and LQKENI. V was clipped by 6 bases and J by 4 bases, with 15 bases between them. The chain's CDR3 is CASSPRDETTEAFF. In nucleotides, the CDR3 is TGTGCCAGCTCCCCGAGGGATGAGACCACTGAAGCTTTCTTT.

The chain carries TRBV5-1 and TRBJ2-1, with 7 bases matching TRBD2. Germline V CDR1 and CDR2: SGHRS, YFSETQ. The V gene end was trimmed by 3 bases and the J gene end by 6 bases; junction bases not matched to a gene: 9. The CDR3 contains 15 residues. The CDR3 loop is CASSYGLEVSNEQFF. The CDR3 DNA follows: TGCGCCAGCAGCTATGGACTAGAGGTATCCAATGAGCAGTTCTTC.

This clonotype was seen ten or more times. This sequence joins TRBV20-1 and TRBJ2-7, with a weak D call TRBD2 (5 bases). Per the germline V gene, CDR1 is DFQATT and CDR2 is SNEGSKA (reference sequence). The CDR3 runs 13 residues. Trimming shortened V by 4 bases and J by 7 bases, and 17 bases separated the two germline ends. This CDR3 is CSAKSDLTGEQYF. The CDR3 DNA sequence: TGCAGTGCTAAATCCGACCTGACGGGGGAGCAGTACTTC.

This clonotype was counted many times. CDR3 region: CASSRQGSEQYF. CDR3 coding DNA: TGTGCCAGCAGCCGTCAAGGCTCCGAGCAGTACTTC. The rearrangement uses TRBV6-1 and TRBJ2-7; D gene unclear. V was cut by 6 bases and J by 6 bases, with 12 bases left in between. Germline CDR1 and CDR2: MNHNS and SASEGT. The CDR3 totals 12 residues.